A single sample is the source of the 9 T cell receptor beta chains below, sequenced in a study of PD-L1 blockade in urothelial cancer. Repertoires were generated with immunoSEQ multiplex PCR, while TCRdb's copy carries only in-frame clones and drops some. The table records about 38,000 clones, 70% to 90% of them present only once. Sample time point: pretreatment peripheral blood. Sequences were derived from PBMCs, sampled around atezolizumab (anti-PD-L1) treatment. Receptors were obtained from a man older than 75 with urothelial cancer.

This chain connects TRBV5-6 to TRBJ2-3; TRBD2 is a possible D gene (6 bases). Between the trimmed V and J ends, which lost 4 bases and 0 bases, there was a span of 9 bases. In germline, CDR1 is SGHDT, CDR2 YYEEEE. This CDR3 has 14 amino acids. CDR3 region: CASSLSGSTDTQYF. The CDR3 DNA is TGTGCCAGCAGCCTCAGCGGGAGCACAGATACGCAGTATTTT.

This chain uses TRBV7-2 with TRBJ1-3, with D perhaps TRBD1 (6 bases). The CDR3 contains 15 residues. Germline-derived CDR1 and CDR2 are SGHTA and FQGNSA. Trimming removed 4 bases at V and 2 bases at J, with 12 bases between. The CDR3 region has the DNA TGTGCCAGCAGCTCCCACAGGGTTCCTGGAAACACCATATATTTT. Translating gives CASSSHRVPGNTIYF.

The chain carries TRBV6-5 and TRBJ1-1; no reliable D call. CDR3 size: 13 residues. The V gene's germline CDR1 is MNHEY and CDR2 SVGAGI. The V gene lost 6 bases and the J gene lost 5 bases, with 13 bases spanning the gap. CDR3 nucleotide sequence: TGTGCCAGCAGACAGTTATCCGAAACTGAAGCTTTCTTT. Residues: CASRQLSETEAFF.

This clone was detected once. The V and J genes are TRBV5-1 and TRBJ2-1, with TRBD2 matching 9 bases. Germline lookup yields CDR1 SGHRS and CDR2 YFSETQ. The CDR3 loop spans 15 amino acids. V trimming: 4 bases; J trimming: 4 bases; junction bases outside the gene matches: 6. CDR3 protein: CASSPAGGRYNEQFF. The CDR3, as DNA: TGCGCCAGCAGCCCCGCGGGAGGGCGATACAATGAGCAGTTCTTC. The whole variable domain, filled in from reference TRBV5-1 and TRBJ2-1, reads KAGVTQTPRYLIKTRGQQVTLSCSPISGHRSVSWYQQTPGQGLQFLFEYFSETQRNKGNFPGRFSGRQFSNSRSEMNVSTLELGDSALYLCASSPAGGRYNEQFFGPGTRLTVL.

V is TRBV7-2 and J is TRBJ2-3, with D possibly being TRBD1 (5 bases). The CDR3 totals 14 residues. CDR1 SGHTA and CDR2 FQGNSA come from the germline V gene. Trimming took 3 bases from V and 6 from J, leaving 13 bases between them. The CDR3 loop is CASSLVRVGDTQYF. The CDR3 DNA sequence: TGTGCCAGCAGCTTGGTCAGGGTGGGCGATACGCAGTATTTT.

In nucleotides, the CDR3 is TGCGCCAGCAGCTTGGGTCGCGGAGAAGAGACCCAGTACTTC. Protein product: CASSLGRGEETQYF. The V call is TRBV5-1, the J call TRBJ2-5; D is unresolved. The CDR3 is 14 amino acids. V shed 0 bases and J shed 3 bases, with 9 bases lying between them. Germline loops: CDR1 SGHRS, CDR2 YFSETQ.

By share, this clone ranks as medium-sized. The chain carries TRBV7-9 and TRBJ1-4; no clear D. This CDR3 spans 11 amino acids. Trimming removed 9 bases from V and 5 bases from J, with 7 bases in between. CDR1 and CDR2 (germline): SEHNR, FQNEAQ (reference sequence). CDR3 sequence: CASQKNEKLFF. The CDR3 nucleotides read TGTGCCAGTCAGAAGAATGAAAAACTGTTTTTT.

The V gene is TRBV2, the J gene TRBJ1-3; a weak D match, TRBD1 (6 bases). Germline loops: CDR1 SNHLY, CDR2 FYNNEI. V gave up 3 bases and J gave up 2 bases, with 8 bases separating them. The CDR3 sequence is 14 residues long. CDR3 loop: CASSEAGAGNTIYF. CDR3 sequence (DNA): TGTGCCAGCAGTGAGGCAGGGGCTGGAAACACCATATATTTT.

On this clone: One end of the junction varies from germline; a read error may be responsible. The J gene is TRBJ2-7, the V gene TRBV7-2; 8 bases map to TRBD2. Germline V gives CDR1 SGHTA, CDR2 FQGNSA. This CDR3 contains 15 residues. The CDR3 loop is CASSAGTRAGYGQYF. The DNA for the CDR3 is TGTGCCAGCAGCGCCGGGACTAGAGCTGGTTACGGGCAGTACTTC.